Presented here are 10 T cell receptor beta chains from one specimen sequenced in a study of long-term antiretroviral therapy in people with HIV. A v3.0 immunoSEQ assay was performed at survey level. Measured with immunoSEQ multiplex PCR; TCRdb has only the in-frame clones, and not every one. The sample records tens of thousands of clones, 85% being singletons. The material was unsorted PBMCs, obtained roughly 4.9 years after starting antiretroviral therapy. The receptors shown here come from a man aged 35-49 years with HIV.

The DNA of the CDR3 is TGTGCCAGCAGCCAAGATAGCCTCGGGCTCCAGTACTTC. This sequence encodes CASSQDSLGLQYF. This sequence joins TRBV14 and TRBJ2-4; D gene ambiguous. This CDR3 spans 13 amino acids. Germline V gene sequence: CDR1 SGHDN, CDR2 FVKESK. V lost 0 bases to trimming and J lost 13 bases, with 13 bases between them. The full variable domain, completed using reference TRBV14 and TRBJ2-4, is EAGVTQFPSHSVIEKGQTVTLRCDPISGHDNLYWYRRVMGKEIKFLLHFVKESKQDESGMPNNRFLAERTGGTYSTLKVQPAELEDSGVYFCASSQDSLGLQYFGAGTRLSVL.

This chain links TRBV7-9 with TRBJ1-2; the match to TRBD1 covers 10 bases. With 7 bases clipped from V and 3 bases from J, the junction kept 8 bases outside the gene matches. Germline V CDR1 and CDR2: SEHNR, FQNEAQ (reference sequence). The CDR3 consists of 15 residues. Written as DNA, the CDR3 is TGTGCCAGCATCAAAGGACAGGGGGAGGACTATGGCTACACCTTC. It yields the protein CASIKGQGEDYGYTF.

The chain joins TRBV5-1 to TRBJ2-5, with TRBD2 matching over 10 bases. J was trimmed by 7 bases and V by 4 bases; bases with no gene match: 19. The CDR3 consists of 18 residues. The germline V gene encodes CDR1 SGHRS and CDR2 YFSETQ. As DNA, the CDR3 is TGCGCCAGCAGCACCCCAAGGGGGCTAGCGGGGGTAGTAGGGACCCAGTACTTC. This codes for CASSTPRGLAGVVGTQYF.

The chain recombines TRBV5-5 with TRBJ1-5; D is unclear. Germline lookup yields CDR1 SGHKS and CDR2 YYEKEE (reference sequence). CDR3 length equals 14 residues. V lost 0 bases, J lost 9 bases, and 13 bases lay in between. The CDR3 DNA reads as TGTGCCAGCAGCTTGGTTCTGGGAGCGGGGCCCCAGCATTTT. Translating gives CASSLVLGAGPQHF.

This clone was counted between two and nine times. The chain uses TRBV6-5 and TRBJ1-2; TRBD1 might be the D (6 bases). CDR1 and CDR2 (germline): MNHEY, SVGAGI. V lost 2 bases and J 6 bases, leaving 13 bases between the germline ends. The CDR3 totals 14 residues. CDR3 sequence (DNA): TGTGCCAGCAGTTACAGTGGCAGGGGAGATGGCTACACCTTC. Translation: CASSYSGRGDGYTF.

V gene TRBV15 combines with J gene TRBJ2-7, with D possibly TRBD1 on 6 matching bases. The germline V gene encodes CDR1 LNHNV and CDR2 YYDKDF (reference sequence). Trimming shortened V by 4 bases and J by 0 bases, and 10 bases separated the two germline ends. The CDR3 is 14 residues long. The CDR3 DNA sequence: TGTGCCACCAGCATTGGGGACATCTCCTACGAGCAGTACTTC. It yields the protein CATSIGDISYEQYF.

This chain connects TRBV7-6 to TRBJ2-5; D might be TRBD2 (5 bases). Trimming removed 5 bases from V and 3 bases from J, with 10 bases in between. CDR3 size: 13 residues. Germline V lookup: CDR1 SGHVS, CDR2 FNYEAQ. The CDR3 DNA reads TGTGCCAGCAGCCTCGGGGTCGAAGAGACCCAGTACTTC. Its translation: CASSLGVEETQYF.

The table lists this clone with a few counts. V is TRBV4-2 and J is TRBJ1-2, with D unresolved. There are 16 residues in the CDR3. Germline lookup yields CDR1 LGHNA and CDR2 YNFKEQ. V was cut by 0 bases and J by 7 bases, with 18 bases left in between. DNA for the CDR3: TGTGCCAGCAGCCAAGAGCAAGGTCAGCGCGGGCGTGGCTACACCTTC. It codes for CASSQEQGQRGRGYTF.

The chain links TRBV19 to TRBJ1-5; maybe TRBD1 (5 bases). V was trimmed by 7 bases and J by 2 bases, leaving 15 bases between them. There are 15 residues in the CDR3. From germline, CDR1 is LNHDA and CDR2 SQIVND (reference sequence). CDR3 sequence (DNA): TGTGCCAGTATGGGCATCGGGGACGGCAATCAGCCCCAGCATTTT. This gives the protein CASMGIGDGNQPQHF.

The chain couples TRBV29-1 to TRBJ1-1; maybe TRBD1 (6 bases). Looked up from germline, CDR1 is SQVTM and CDR2 is ANQGSEA. The CDR3 consists of 12 residues. The V and J ends lost 8 bases and 0 bases respectively, with 10 bases between them. The CDR3 reads CSLGQVNTEAFF. The CDR3, as DNA: TGCAGCCTGGGACAAGTGAACACTGAAGCTTTCTTT.